Each of the 19 T cell receptor beta chains below was sequenced from the same sample in a study of naive and memory T cell subsets. Reverse transcription of blood and skin TCR RNA was primed at alpha and beta constant regions. TCRdb reprocessed the 5' RACE reads via MiXCR and lists one record per CDR3 protein. The data show over 20,000 distinct CDR3 sequences, around 25% seen once. Whole-blood samples were roughly 2.7 ml of peripheral blood from healthy adult volunteers. The origin of the receptors is a female donor in good health.

The chain uses TRBV20-1 and TRBJ2-4, with D hard to call. Germline V gene data show CDR1 as DFQATT and CDR2 as SNEGSKA (reference sequence). This CDR3 contains 11 residues. V was cut by 0 bases and J by 7 bases, with 4 bases left in between. The CDR3 coding sequence is TGCAGTGCTAGAGATACGAACATTCAGTACTTC. It is translated as CSARDTNIQYF.

The V call is TRBV29-1, the J call TRBJ2-1, with 8 bases identical to TRBD2. The J segment lost 2 bases and the V segment lost 7 bases, leaving 13 bases of the junction unmatched. The germline CDR1 and CDR2 sequences are SQVTM and ANQGSEA. This CDR3 contains 16 residues. CDR3 sequence (DNA): TGCAGCGCGGGGGGGGAGGGACGAGACGCCTACAATGAGCAGTTCTTC. It codes for CSAGGEGRDAYNEQFF.

This clonotype has more than one count but fewer than ten. This rearrangement joins TRBV29-1 to TRBJ2-1; 11 positions agree with TRBD2. Per the germline V gene, CDR1 is SQVTM and CDR2 is ANQGSEA. This CDR3 region has 15 residues. J was trimmed by 10 bases and V by 7 bases; bases with no gene match: 15. The CDR3 reads CSGRLAGGPEREQFF. DNA of the CDR3: TGCAGCGGTAGATTAGCGGGAGGGCCCGAGAGGGAGCAGTTCTTC.

This clonotype was found a few times. The chain joins TRBV5-6 to TRBJ1-2, with D possibly being TRBD1 (5 bases). Germline V gene sequence: CDR1 SGHDT, CDR2 YYEEEE. The length of the CDR3 is 13 residues. V was shortened by 4 bases and J by 7 bases, with 14 bases between the two germline ends. CDR3 sequence reads: CASSLWQGSGYTF. CDR3 sequence (DNA): TGTGCCAGCAGCCTTTGGCAGGGTAGTGGCTACACCTTC.

In this sample, this clonotype turned up a few times. The gene calls are TRBV29-1 and TRBJ1-2; tentatively, D is TRBD1 (6 bases). V lost 3 bases, J lost 3 bases, and 20 bases lay in between. The CDR3 contains 16 residues. CDR1 is SQVTM, CDR2 ANQGSEA, per germline. In DNA form, the CDR3 reads TGCAGCGTTGAGGATGTTTTAGTCAGGGGTGACTATGGCTACACCTTC. It translates to CSVEDVLVRGDYGYTF.

This clonotype has at least ten counts. This chain joins TRBV6-5 and TRBJ2-7; TRBD2 matches 7 bases. CDR1 and CDR2 from the germline V gene are MNHEY and SVGAGI. V shed 4 bases, J shed 2 bases, and the junction held 5 bases outside the gene matches. The length of the CDR3 is 14 residues. This chain's CDR3 is CASSLTGGAYEQYF. CDR3 nucleotides: TGTGCCAGCAGTTTGACGGGAGGTGCCTACGAGCAGTACTTC.

This clonotype is labeled as medium-sized (0.01 to 0.1%). The V and J genes are TRBV11-3 and TRBJ2-2; a weak D match, TRBD2 (6 bases). The CDR3 length is 14 residues. V was cut by 5 bases and J by 7 bases, with 14 bases left in between. Germline V CDR1 and CDR2: SGHNT, YENEEA. CDR3 in amino acids: CASSPKAEGGELFF. Written as DNA, the CDR3 is TGTGCCAGCAGCCCTAAAGCGGAGGGCGGGGAGCTGTTTTTT. Looking up the rest from reference TRBV11-3 and TRBJ2-2 gives the full variable domain: EAGVVQSPRYKIIEKKQPVAFWCNPISGHNTLYWYLQNLGQGPELLIRYENEEAVDDSQLPKDRFSAERLKGVDSTLKIQPAELGDSAVYLCASSPKAEGGELFFGEGSRLTVL.

The chain has TRBV20-1 and TRBJ1-1; D not resolved. The CDR3 has 14 amino acids. The germline V gene encodes CDR1 DFQATT and CDR2 SNEGSKA (reference sequence). The V gene lost 1 base and the J gene lost 1 base, with 10 bases spanning the gap. CDR3 amino acids: CSARVSRTNTEAFF. The CDR3 DNA sequence: TGCAGTGCTAGAGTCTCGCGGACGAACACTGAAGCTTTCTTT.

The chain employs TRBV29-1 and TRBJ2-1; either TRBD1 or TRBD2 may fit D (7 bases each). CDR1 and CDR2 from the germline V gene are SQVTM and ANQGSEA. This CDR3 contains 12 residues. The germline V and J ends were trimmed by 4 bases and 7 bases, with 11 bases remaining between them. DNA for the CDR3: TGCAGCGTTGTTCAGGGGGGGAATGAGCAGTTCTTC. Amino acid sequence: CSVVQGGNEQFF.

V is TRBV20-1 and J is TRBJ1-5; D call uncertain. This CDR3 region has 14 residues. CDR1 is DFQATT, CDR2 SNEGSKA, per germline (reference sequence). V dropped 3 bases and J dropped 2 bases, with 11 bases sitting between them. Here the CDR3 reads CSASRGRGNQPQHF. DNA for the CDR3: TGCAGTGCTAGTAGAGGGCGGGGCAATCAGCCCCAGCATTTT.

By share of the sample, this clonotype is medium-sized. CDR3 region: CATSRDGLEASQPQHF. DNA for the CDR3: TGTGCCACCAGCAGAGATGGCCTCGAGGCGAGCCAGCCCCAGCATTTT. This chain connects TRBV15 to TRBJ1-5, with D unresolved. Between the trimmed V and J ends, which lost 0 bases and 7 bases, there was a span of 16 bases. There are 16 residues in the CDR3. In germline, CDR1 is LNHNV, CDR2 YYDKDF (reference sequence).

As regards this clonotype: An end of the junction differs from the germline gene, which may be a read error. V is TRBV20-1 and J is TRBJ2-3; the D is unclear. Germline V gene lookup returns CDR1 DFQATT and CDR2 SNEGSKA (reference sequence). The CDR3 length is 13 residues. CDR3 sequence: CSAPVISSDMQYF. The CDR3 DNA reads as TGCAGTGCCCCGGTGATCAGTTCCGATATGCAGTATTTT.

In this sample, this clonotype turned up many times. This chain links TRBV2 with TRBJ1-1; maybe TRBD1 (6 bases). In germline, CDR1 is SNHLY, CDR2 FYNNEI. With 5 bases removed from V and 0 bases from J, the gap between germline ends came to 13 bases. The CDR3 totals 15 residues. The CDR3: CASSLGGGLNTEAFF. The CDR3 DNA is TGTGCCAGCAGTTTGGGGGGGGGGCTGAACACTGAAGCTTTCTTT.

This clonotype was seen a handful of times. The V gene is TRBV20-1, the J gene TRBJ1-2; D might be TRBD1 (5 bases). CDR3 size: 16 residues. V lost 0 bases and J lost 1, with 15 bases in between. Per the germline V gene, CDR1 is DFQATT and CDR2 is SNEGSKA (reference sequence). The CDR3 DNA reads TGCAGTGCTAGAGATCCCCTGGACACCTTTAACTATGGCTACACCTTC. The encoded protein is CSARDPLDTFNYGYTF.

This clonotype is medium-sized (0.01 to 0.1%). The V and J genes are TRBV20-1 and TRBJ2-7; TRBD1 aligns across 11 bases. V lost 3 bases and J lost 3; bases outside the gene matches: 4. The V gene's germline CDR1 is DFQATT and CDR2 SNEGSKA (reference sequence). CDR3 length: 14 amino acids. As DNA, the CDR3 is TGCAGTGCTAGGGTGGGGACAGGGGGCTACGAGCAGTACTTC. It translates to CSARVGTGGYEQYF.

The chain employs TRBV4-3 and TRBJ2-3; D is tentatively TRBD1 or TRBD2 (5 bases each). V lost 1 base, J lost 3 bases, and 20 bases lay in between. Germline CDR1 is LGHNA and CDR2 is YSLEER. The CDR3 is made up of 18 amino acids. The CDR3 nucleotides read TGCGCCAGCAGCCAAGCTAAAGAAGGCTCGGGGCGTACAGATACGCAGTATTTT. It codes for CASSQAKEGSGRTDTQYF.

By frequency in the sample, this clonotype is medium-sized (0.01 to 0.1%). The chain couples TRBV20-1 to TRBJ1-6; possibly TRBD1 for D (6 bases). CDR1 is DFQATT, CDR2 SNEGSKA, per germline (reference sequence). The CDR3 runs 14 residues. V was cut by 1 base and J by 7 bases, with 11 bases left in between. CDR3 nucleotide sequence: TGCAGTGCTAGAGGGGGGGGCTGGAATTCACCCCTCCACTTT. Translated, it gives CSARGGGWNSPLHF.

In this sample, this clonotype is medium-sized. The rearrangement links TRBV20-1 to TRBJ2-7; no definite D call. The CDR3 covers 13 residues. CDR1 is DFQATT and CDR2 is SNEGSKA in the germline V gene (reference sequence). Trimming took off 3 bases at V and 3 bases at J, with 12 bases between the two ends. CDR3 amino acids: CSARVETNYEQYF. For the CDR3, the DNA is TGCAGTGCTAGGGTTGAGACAAACTACGAGCAGTACTTC.

The chain joins TRBV6-5 to TRBJ2-1, with unresolved D. Trimming took 6 bases from V and 10 from J, leaving 19 bases between them. The CDR3 length is 14 residues. Germline CDR1 MNHEY, CDR2 SVGAGI. The CDR3 DNA is TGTGCCAGCAGGCAGCCGCGACCGCGGTCCGAGCAGTTCTTC. Its protein product is CASRQPRPRSEQFF.